A selection of T cell receptor beta chains follows, all from one sample in a study of blood T cells in healthy people across ages. Using its own MiXCR run on the 5' RACE reads, TCRdb lists one record per CDR3 protein. Among about 1.8 million distinct CDR3 sequences listed, around 50% were seen once. Sample: blood. The source is a woman aged 35 to 49 in good health. CDR3s include the opening cysteine and the closing phenylalanine or tryptophan. A D gene is named only where the DNA matches it firmly. Not every row has a clone size; where given, it reads once, few, many or a size class.

TRBD2,15,TRBJ2-3,TRBV9,once,CASSASGYLTDTQYF,TGTGCCAGCAGCGCTAGCGGGTACCTCACAGATACGCAGTATTTT
TRBD2,17,TRBJ2-5,TRBV6-1,NA,CASSPFARAGGQETQYF,TGTGCCAGCAGTCCCTTCGCTCGAGCGGGGGGCCAAGAGACCCAGTACTTC
NA,15,TRBJ1-2,TRBV4-3,NA,CASSQGGGQYYGYTF,TGCGCCAGCAGCCAAGGTGGAGGACAATACTATGGCTACACCTTC
NA,17,TRBJ1-2,TRBV5-6,few,CASSLFRGDQANYGYTF,TGTGCCAGCAGCTTGTTTCGGGGGGATCAAGCTAACTATGGCTACACCTTC
TRBD2,16,TRBJ2-3,TRBV5-1,many,CASSLTSGASTDTQYF,TGTGCCAGCAGCTTGACTAGCGGGGCTAGCACAGATACGCAGTATTTT
TRBD2,16,TRBJ2-1,TRBV9,NA,CASSPPGGTQRNERFF,TGTGCCAGCAGCCCCCCGGGGGGGACACAGCGGAATGAGCGGTTCTTC
NA,15,TRBJ2-4,TRBV3-1,once,CASSQGGGGKNIQYF,TGTGCCAGCAGCCAAGGTGGGGGAGGAAAAAACATTCAGTACTTC
NA,17,TRBJ2-6,TRBV7-8,NA,CASSLTDRLSGANVLTF,TGTGCCAGCAGCTTAACAGACAGGCTCTCTGGGGCCAACGTCCTGACTTTC
TRBD2,14,TRBJ2-1,TRBV5-4,few,CASSTGLANNEQFF,TGTGCCAGCAGCACGGGACTAGCTAATAATGAGCAGTTCTTC
NA,13,TRBJ2-5,TRBV20-1,NA,CSARTDSWETQYF,TGCAGTGCTAGAACGGACAGTTGGGAGACCCAGTACTTC
NA,17,TRBJ2-1,TRBV6-5,NA,CASSYGGALLSYNEQFF,TGTGCCAGCAGTTACGGCGGGGCCCTTTTATCCTACAATGAGCAGTTCTTC
NA,13,TRBJ1-2,TRBV7-2,few,CASSAHQERGYTF,TGTGCCAGCAGCGCCCATCAAGAGAGAGGCTACACCTTC
NA,13,TRBJ1-2,TRBV7-9,few,CASSSGTASGYTF,TGTGCCAGCAGCTCCGGGACCGCCTCTGGCTACACCTTC
TRBD1,15,TRBJ2-1,TRBV4-1,NA,CASSHQGDYYIEQFF,TGCGCCAGCAGCCATCAGGGGGATTATTACATTGAGCAGTTCTTC
TRBD1,15,TRBJ2-7,TRBV6-5,NA,CASRQDRGLGYEQYF,TGTGCCAGCAGGCAGGACAGGGGGCTCGGTTACGAGCAGTACTTC
TRBD1,16,TRBJ1-2,TRBV13,few,CASSPTGTGGKGGYTF,TGTGCCAGCAGCCCTACCGGGACAGGGGGCAAAGGTGGCTACACCTTC
NA,13,TRBJ1-5,TRBV7-2,NA,CASSPPGGSTQHF,TGTGCCAGCAGCCCGCCCGGGGGGTCTACCCAGCATTTT
TRBD2,13,TRBJ2-1,TRBV7-8,NA,CASSRGGGFEQFF,TGTGCCAGCAGCCGGGGGGGAGGCTTTGAGCAGTTCTTC
NA,14,TRBJ1-6,TRBV20-1,NA,CSASPPLGNSPLHF,TGCAGTGCTAGTCCGCCGTTAGGGAATTCACCCCTCCACTTT
NA,17,TRBJ1-2,TRBV6-2/TRBV6-3,NA,CASSVPTGGSGGYGYTF,TGTGCCAGCAGTGTACCAACCGGCGGATCGGGTGGCTATGGCTACACCTTC
NA,12,TRBJ1-2,TRBV6-6,few,CASTSGSYGYTF,TGTGCCAGCACATCAGGGTCCTATGGCTACACCTTC
TRBD1,14,TRBJ1-2,TRBV2,NA,CASRGTALDGGYTF,TGTGCCAGCAGGGGGACAGCATTGGATGGTGGCTACACCTTC
TRBD2,19,TRBJ2-1,TRBV7-2,NA,CASSLAVLAGVSSYNEQFF,TGTGCCAGCAGCTTAGCAGTTCTAGCGGGGGTGAGCTCCTACAATGAGCAGTTCTTC
NA,16,TRBJ2-6,TRBV18,few,CASSQLQGAGANVLTF,TGTGCCAGCTCGCAACTCCAGGGTGCTGGGGCCAACGTCCTGACTTTC
TRBD1,14,TRBJ2-1,TRBV29-1,few,CSVEEGQPGYEQFF,TGCAGCGTTGAAGAGGGACAGCCCGGGTATGAGCAGTTCTTC
NA,15,TRBJ1-2,TRBV6-5,NA,CASRPTGQRNYGYTF,TGTGCCAGCAGGCCGACCGGACAGCGGAACTATGGCTACACCTTC
NA,14,TRBJ1-2,TRBV6-1,NA,CASSEQNSFYGYTF,TGTGCCAGCAGTGAACAAAACTCCTTCTATGGCTACACCTTC
NA,17,TRBJ2-3,TRBV5-1,NA,CASSLVGQGRRTDTQYF,TGCGCCAGCAGCTTGGTTGGCCAGGGGCGACGCACAGATACGCAGTATTTT
TRBD2,13,TRBJ2-7,TRBV20-1,few,CSAELAESYEQYF,TGCAGTGCTGAACTAGCGGAGTCCTACGAGCAGTACTTC
NA,11,TRBJ2-4,TRBV15,many,CATSREHIQYF,TGTGCCACCAGCAGAGAACACATTCAGTACTTC
NA,13,TRBJ1-4,TRBV20-1,NA,CSAPRPTNEKLFF,TGCAGTGCCCCACGACCAACTAATGAAAAACTGTTTTTT
NA,17,TRBJ2-3,TRBV27,once,CASSLGTPTLSADTQYF,TGTGCCAGCAGTTTAGGAACTCCGACATTAAGCGCAGATACGCAGTATTTT
NA,12,TRBJ2-1,TRBV20-1,few,CSDRSALYEQFF,TGCAGTGATCGGAGTGCATTATATGAGCAGTTCTTC
NA,15,TRBJ1-2,TRBV12-3/TRBV12-4,NA,CASSLTQGPNYGYTF,TGTGCCAGCAGTTTAACCCAGGGACCCAACTATGGCTACACCTTC
TRBD1,14,TRBJ2-7,TRBV20-1,NA,CSSPGTGAFSEQYF,TGCAGTTCTCCCGGGACAGGGGCTTTTAGCGAGCAGTACTTC
TRBD1,16,TRBJ1-2,TRBV14,NA,CASSRSAGQGAGGYTF,TGTGCCAGCAGCCGCTCGGCTGGACAGGGGGCAGGCGGCTACACCTTC
NA,11,TRBJ1-2,TRBV7-9,few,CASSPLRGYTF,TGTGCCAGCAGCCCCCTCAGGGGCTACACCTTC
NA,15,TRBJ1-2,TRBV5-1,NA,CASSSDIHGDLGYTF,TGCGCCAGCAGTTCCGATATACATGGTGATCTTGGCTACACCTTC
NA,16,TRBJ1-2,TRBV27,NA,CASTPSRRLANYGYTF,TGTGCCAGCACCCCTTCCCGGCGTCTCGCTAACTATGGCTACACCTTC
NA,14,TRBJ2-3,TRBV5-1,NA,CASSLDAGTDTQYF,TGCGCCAGCAGCTTGGATGCAGGCACAGATACGCAGTATTTT
TRBD2,15,TRBJ2-1,TRBV5-1,NA,CASSFIGGEGNEQFF,TGCGCCAGCAGCTTTATCGGCGGGGAGGGAAATGAGCAGTTCTTC